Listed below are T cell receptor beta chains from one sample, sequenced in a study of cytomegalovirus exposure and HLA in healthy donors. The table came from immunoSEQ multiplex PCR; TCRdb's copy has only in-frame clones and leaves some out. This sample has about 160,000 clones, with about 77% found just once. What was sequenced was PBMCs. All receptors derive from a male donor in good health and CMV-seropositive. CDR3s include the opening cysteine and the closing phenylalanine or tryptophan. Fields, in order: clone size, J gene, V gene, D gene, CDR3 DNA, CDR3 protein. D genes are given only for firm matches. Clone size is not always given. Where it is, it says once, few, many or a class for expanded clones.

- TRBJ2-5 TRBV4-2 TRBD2 TGTGCCTCGGGATCTAGCGGGGGCGCGGAGACCCAGTACTTC CASGSSGGAETQYF
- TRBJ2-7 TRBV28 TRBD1 TGTGCCGTGCACAGGGGACCCTCCTACGAGCAGTACTTC CAVHRGPSYEQYF
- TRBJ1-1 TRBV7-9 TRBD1 TGTGCCAGCAGCTATGGACAGGGTGAAGCTTTCTTT CASSYGQGEAFF
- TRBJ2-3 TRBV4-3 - TGCGCCAGCAGCCAAGAACGAGGGAAAGGTACAGATACGCAGTATTTT CASSQERGKGTDTQYF
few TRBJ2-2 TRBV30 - TGTGCCTGGAGTAGCCCTGTCGGGGAGCTGTTTTTT CAWSSPVGELFF
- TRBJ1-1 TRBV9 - TGTGCCAGCAGCGTAGAAGGAGAGGGCACTGAAGCTTTCTTT CASSVEGEGTEAFF
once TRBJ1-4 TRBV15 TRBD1 TGTGCCACCAGCAGGAACAGGGGAACTAATGAAAAACTGTTTTTT CATSRNRGTNEKLFF
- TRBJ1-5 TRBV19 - TGTGCCAGTAGTCCCTCCCTAGCGGATCAGCCCCAGCATTTT CASSPSLADQPQHF
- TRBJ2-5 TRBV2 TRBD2 TGTGCCAGCAGTGATTCTTCTAGCGGGGCAGGACAAGAGACCCAGTACTTC CASSDSSSGAGQETQYF
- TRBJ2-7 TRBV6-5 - TGTGCCTGCCGCGGGTCACGTTACGAGCAGTACTTC CACRGSRYEQYF
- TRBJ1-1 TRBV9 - TGTGCCAGCAGCGTAGGATGGGGGGACACTGAAGCTTTCTTT CASSVGWGDTEAFF
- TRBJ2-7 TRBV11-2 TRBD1 TGTGCCAGCAGGGACGGGACAGGCCTTTCCTACGAGCAGTACTTC CASRDGTGLSYEQYF
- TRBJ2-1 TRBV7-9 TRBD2 TGTGCCAGCAGCTTAGCGGAGACTAGCGGGGGAAATGAGCAGTTCTTC CASSLAETSGGNEQFF
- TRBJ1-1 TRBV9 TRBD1 TGTGCCAGCAGCCTTGGGACAGGGAACACTGAAGCTTTCTTT CASSLGTGNTEAFF
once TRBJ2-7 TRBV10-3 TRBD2 TGTGCCATCAAAGGGAGGACTAGCGGGGGGGATGAGCAGTACTTC CAIKGRTSGGDEQYF
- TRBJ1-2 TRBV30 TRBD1 TGTGCCTGGAGCGATCCGACAGGGGGAGTATATGGCTACACCTTC CAWSDPTGGVYGYTF
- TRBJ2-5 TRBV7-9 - TGTGCCAGCAGCAGCCCGCTCAACAGGGGGGGGACCCAGTACTTC CASSSPLNRGGTQYF
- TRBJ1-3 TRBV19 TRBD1 TGTGCCACGCGAGACAGGGCTGGAAACACCATATATTTT CATRDRAGNTIYF
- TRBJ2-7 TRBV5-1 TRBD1 TGCGCCAGCAGCTACGGGACAGGGGGCGAGCAGTACTTC CASSYGTGGEQYF
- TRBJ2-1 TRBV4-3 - TGCGCCAGCAGCCAAGGTAACCTCGGGTATAGCTCCTACAATGAGCAGTTCTTC CASSQGNLGYSSYNEQFF
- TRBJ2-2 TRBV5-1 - TGCGCCAGCAGCTTGACAGGGTATAACACCGGGGAGCTGTTTTTT CASSLTGYNTGELFF
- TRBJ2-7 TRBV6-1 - TGTGCCAGCAGTGAACCGGGGAATTACGAGCAGTACTTC CASSEPGNYEQYF
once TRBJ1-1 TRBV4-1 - TGCGCCAGCAGCCATCAAGCTCGGGGGGCGCGAAACACTGAAGCTTTCTTT CASSHQARGARNTEAFF
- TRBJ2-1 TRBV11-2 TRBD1 TGTGCCAGCAGCTTAGCGGGACAGGGAAACAATGAGCAGTTCTTC CASSLAGQGNNEQFF
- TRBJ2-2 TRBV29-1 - TGCAGCGTCAGGGGCCTTAGCGTTTCCGGGGAGCTGTTTTTT CSVRGLSVSGELFF
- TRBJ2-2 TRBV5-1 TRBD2 TGCGCCAGCAGCTTGGGCCGAACTAGCGGCACCGGGGAGCTGTTTTTT CASSLGRTSGTGELFF